This entry lists 5 T cell receptor beta chains sequenced from one sample in a study of CD8 T cells in ankylosing spondylitis (dated by TCRdb to about 2017). Study-level results and caveats: A TCR beta motif of about 8 highly homologous amino acid variants appeared characteristic of blood from ankylosing spondylitis patients.

Receptor libraries were prepared by 5' RACE. Sequencing relied on an Illumina HiSeq 2500. TCRdb reprocessing: public reads trimmed at Q25 with fastp, clones called with MiXCR, in-frame beta chains kept. A single entry per CDR3 protein holds the most common genes and DNA from its merged rows. The sample includes about 450,000 distinct CDR3 sequences, with roughly 25% observed a single time. The ten largest clones represent approximately 1% of the sample. No antigen has been assigned to these receptors. The sequencing input was blood, either unsorted or a sorted T cell fraction (not recorded which). The receptors stem from a male donor with ankylosing spondylitis.

This clonotype has only a few counts. V is TRBV10-3 and J is TRBJ1-1; 9 bases match TRBD1. CDR1 ENHRY and CDR2 SYGVKD come from the germline V gene. Trimming removed 0 bases from V and 10 bases from J; junction bases left unmatched: 6. The CDR3 loop spans 14 amino acids. Written as DNA, the CDR3 is TGTGCCATCAGTGAGTCGGGGACAGGGCCCCGAGCTTTCTTT. Protein: CAISESGTGPRAFF.

This rearrangement joins TRBV5-1 to TRBJ2-3; no firm D call. V shed 0 bases and J shed 2 bases, with 7 bases lying between them. Germline V gene data show CDR1 as SGHRS and CDR2 as YFSETQ. The CDR3 length is 14 residues. CDR3 coding DNA: TGCGCCAGCAGCTTGGGGAGCTACACAGATACGCAGTATTTT. This translates into CASSLGSYTDTQYF.

The chain joins TRBV10-3 to TRBJ2-7; 11 nucleotides agree with TRBD1. Germline assignment: CDR1 ENHRY and CDR2 SYGVKD. Germline trimming cut 6 bases from V and 3 bases from J; bases unmatched to any gene: 4. This CDR3 spans 14 amino acids. The CDR3 spells CAIRTGTGGYEQYF. CDR3 DNA sequence: TGTGCCATCAGAACCGGGACAGGGGGCTACGAGCAGTACTTC.

V and J are TRBV12-3 or TRBV12-4 and TRBJ2-5, with D possibly matching TRBD2 (6 bases). This CDR3 has 14 amino acids. Trimming shortened V by 5 bases and J by 4 bases, and 14 bases separated the two germline ends. The CDR3 is CASSRASVLETQYF. In nucleotides, the CDR3 is TGTGCCAGCAGTCGGGCTAGCGTCTTAGAGACCCAGTACTTC.

This clonotype appeared a few times. The genes are TRBV12-3 or TRBV12-4 and TRBJ2-7, with a possible D match to TRBD2 (7 bases). V was shortened by 2 bases and J by 6 bases, with 17 bases between the two germline ends. CDR3 length: 15 residues. The CDR3 nucleotides read TGTGCCAGCAGTTTAATCCGGGGGGCCCCCTTCGAGCAGTACTTC. This translates into CASSLIRGAPFEQYF.